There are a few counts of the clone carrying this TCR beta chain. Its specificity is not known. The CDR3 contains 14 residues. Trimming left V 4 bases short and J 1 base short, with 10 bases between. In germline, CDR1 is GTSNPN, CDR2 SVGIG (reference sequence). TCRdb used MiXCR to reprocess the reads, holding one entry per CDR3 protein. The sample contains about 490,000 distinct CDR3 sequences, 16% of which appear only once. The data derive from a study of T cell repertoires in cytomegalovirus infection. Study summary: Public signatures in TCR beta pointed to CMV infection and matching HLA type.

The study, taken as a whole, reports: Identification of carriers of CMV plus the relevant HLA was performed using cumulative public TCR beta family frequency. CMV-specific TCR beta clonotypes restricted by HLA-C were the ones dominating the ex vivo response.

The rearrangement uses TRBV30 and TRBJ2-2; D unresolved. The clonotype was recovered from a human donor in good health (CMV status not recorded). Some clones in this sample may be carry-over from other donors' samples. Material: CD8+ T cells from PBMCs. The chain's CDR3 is CAWNPGLNTGELFF. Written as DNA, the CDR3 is TGTGCCTGGAATCCTGGGTTGAACACCGGGGAGCTGTTTTTT.